This T cell receptor beta chain was retrieved from a study of circulating and synovial CD4+ cells in juvenile arthritis. Measured with immunoSEQ multiplex PCR; TCRdb has only the in-frame clones, and not every one. This sample has about 34,000 clones, with 95% found just once. Donors were patients with active juvenile idiopathic arthritis. The specimen sequenced was CD4+ T cells from blood. The sequence came from a human donor with juvenile idiopathic arthritis.

CDR3 amino acids: CASSEVSGTNTGELFF. The CDR3 bases are TGTGCCAGCAGTGAGGTTAGCGGGACGAACACCGGGGAGCTGTTTTTT. The chain recombines TRBV25-1 with TRBJ2-2, with 8 bases matching TRBD2. Germline trimming cut 3 bases from V and 0 bases from J; bases unmatched to any gene: 3. Germline V gene data show CDR1 as MGHDK and CDR2 as SYGVNS. The CDR3 has 16 amino acids.